Below are 12 T cell receptor beta chains sequenced from a single sample in a study of T cells in localized non-small cell lung cancer. Libraries were prepared by immunoSEQ multiplex PCR; TCRdb keeps only in-frame clonotypes and omits some of them. The sample consists of some 37,000 clones, around 87% of them appearing once. Sequenced here: peripheral blood, sampled before any cancer treatment. These receptors all stem from a man aged 18 to 49 with stage I lung adenocarcinoma.

The chain employs TRBV4-3 and TRBJ2-5; perhaps TRBD2 as D (6 bases). Per the germline V gene, CDR1 is LGHNA and CDR2 is YSLEER. This CDR3 is 15 amino acids long. The V gene lost 4 bases and the J gene lost 6 bases, with 18 bases spanning the gap. The CDR3 coding sequence is TGCGCCAGCAGCCCCCTTGTGGCTAGCGTGCAGACCCAGTACTTC. Its protein is CASSPLVASVQTQYF.

The gene calls are TRBV2 and TRBJ1-6; D ambiguous. Trimming removed 8 bases from V and 6 bases from J, with 14 bases in between. The CDR3 consists of 14 residues. CDR1 and CDR2 from the germline V gene are SNHLY and FYNNEI. DNA for the CDR3: TGTGCCAGCGGTCGTGAGGGTGGTAATTCACCCCTCCACTTT. This codes for CASGREGGNSPLHF.

The gene calls are TRBV14 and TRBJ1-6; TRBD1 is a possible D gene (5 bases). Trimming took 0 bases from V and 11 from J, leaving 11 bases between them. CDR1 is SGHDN, CDR2 FVKESK, per germline. The CDR3 runs to 14 residues. In DNA form, the CDR3 reads TGTGCCAGCAGCCAAGATCTGGGCAGGGCACCCCTCCACTTT. It yields the protein CASSQDLGRAPLHF.

The chain couples TRBV7-2 to TRBJ2-3, with a weak D call TRBD2 (6 bases). V was clipped by 0 bases and J by 0 bases, with 10 bases between them. CDR3 length: 16 amino acids. The V gene's germline CDR1 is SGHTA and CDR2 FQGNSA. CDR3 sequence (DNA): TGTGCCAGCAGCTTAGCGGTAGGGAGGAGCACAGATACGCAGTATTTT. Its translation is CASSLAVGRSTDTQYF. The complete variable domain, with remaining parts taken from reference TRBV7-2 and TRBJ2-3, reads GAGVSQSPSNKVTEKGKDVELRCDPISGHTALYWYRQSLGQGLEFLIYFQGNSAPDKSGLPSDRFSAERTGGSVSTLTIQRTQQEDSAVYLCASSLAVGRSTDTQYFGPGTRLTVL.

This chain uses TRBV5-4 with TRBJ1-1, with D uncertain. With 0 bases removed from V and 7 bases from J, the gap between germline ends came to 7 bases. The germline V gene has CDR1 SGHNT and CDR2 YYREEE (reference sequence). The CDR3 runs to 12 residues. The CDR3 here is CASSLEGFEAFF. CDR3 in DNA: TGTGCCAGCAGCTTGGAGGGTTTTGAAGCTTTCTTT.

The rearrangement links TRBV5-5 to TRBJ2-5; tentative D call: TRBD1 (5 bases). From germline, CDR1 is SGHKS and CDR2 YYEKEE (reference sequence). The CDR3 is 13 residues long. The V end lost 4 bases, the J end lost 7 bases, and 14 bases lay between the germline ends. The DNA of the CDR3 is TGTGCCAGCAGCCTACAGGTACCTGGGACCCAGTACTTC. Protein: CASSLQVPGTQYF.

This clone has only one observation. The CDR3 loop reads CAWRPQWGLEHTEAFF. The CDR3 nucleotides read TGTGCCTGGAGGCCCCAGTGGGGTCTCGAGCACACTGAAGCTTTCTTT. The rearrangement joins TRBV30 to TRBJ1-1; D is unresolved. The CDR3 runs to 16 residues. Germline assignment: CDR1 GTSNPN and CDR2 SVGIG (reference sequence). Trimming stripped 3 bases from V and 3 bases from J, with 20 bases between.

The sample holds one count of this clone. V and J are TRBV6-1 and TRBJ2-1; TRBD2 aligns across 10 bases. Germline assignment: CDR1 MNHNS and CDR2 SASEGT. The CDR3 is 14 amino acids. J lost 9 bases, V lost 6 bases, and 8 bases had no gene match. The CDR3 loop is CASRSGGASSEQFF. The CDR3, as DNA: TGTGCCAGCAGGAGCGGGGGGGCTTCTAGTGAGCAGTTCTTC.

The chain combines TRBV13 with TRBJ2-1, with 11 bases aligning to TRBD2. Trimming at V came to 6 bases and at J to 4 bases, leaving 11 bases not matched to a gene. The germline V gene encodes CDR1 PRHDT and CDR2 FYEKMQ (reference sequence). This CDR3 has 17 residues. Here the CDR3 reads CASREAVAGGHYNEQFF. CDR3 nucleotides: TGTGCCAGCAGAGAGGCGGTAGCGGGGGGGCATTACAATGAGCAGTTCTTC.

The CDR3 reads CASSYRNTGELFF. The CDR3 DNA reads TGTGCCAGCAGCTACAGGAACACCGGGGAGCTGTTTTTT. The V and J genes are TRBV11-3 and TRBJ2-2; D is unresolved. Trimming removed 4 bases at V and 1 base at J, with 4 bases between. CDR3 length: 13 residues. Germline CDR1 reads SGHNT; CDR2 reads YENEEA. Using reference TRBV11-3 and TRBJ2-2 for the parts outside the CDR3, the full variable domain is EAGVVQSPRYKIIEKKQPVAFWCNPISGHNTLYWYLQNLGQGPELLIRYENEEAVDDSQLPKDRFSAERLKGVDSTLKIQPAELGDSAVYLCASSYRNTGELFFGEGSRLTVL.

This clone was found once. The rearrangement links TRBV7-3 to TRBJ1-1, with 8 bases aligning to TRBD1. This CDR3 spans 13 amino acids. With 5 bases clipped from V and 8 bases from J, the junction kept 7 bases outside the gene matches. Germline V gene lookup returns CDR1 SGHTA and CDR2 FQGTGA. CDR3 sequence (DNA): TGTGCCAGCAGCGAGGGGACAGGAACCGAAGCTTTCTTT. It codes for CASSEGTGTEAFF.

The rearrangement joins TRBV6-5 to TRBJ2-1; 7 bases align to TRBD2. The junction had 12 bases not matched to a gene; V was cut back by 7 bases and J by 6 bases. The CDR3 length is 15 residues. Per germline, CDR1 MNHEY and CDR2 SVGAGI. CDR3 amino acids: CASTLSAGVGNEQFF. Here the CDR3 DNA reads TGTGCCAGCACCCTAAGCGCGGGGGTGGGCAATGAGCAGTTCTTC.